Below are 26 T cell receptor beta chains sequenced from a single sample in a study of graft-versus-host responses after intestinal transplantation. Libraries were prepared by immunoSEQ multiplex PCR; TCRdb keeps only in-frame clonotypes and omits some of them. Found here are about 12,000 clones, around 82% of them singletons; the top ten hold roughly 50%. The sample consisted of PBMCs, taken approximately 120 days after transplant. Receptors originate from a human patient who received an intestinal transplant, so some T cells may come from the graft donor.

The chain employs TRBV5-4 and TRBJ2-1; D call uncertain. V shed 1 base and J shed 0 bases, with 11 bases lying between them. Germline CDR1 is SGHNT and CDR2 is YYREEE (reference sequence). This CDR3 contains 16 residues. Here the CDR3 DNA reads TGTGCCAGCAGCTTGCGGCTTGTGGGCTCCTACAATGAGCAGTTCTTC. It translates to CASSLRLVGSYNEQFF.

The V call is TRBV10-3, the J call TRBJ2-7; no clear D. The CDR3 covers 11 residues. In germline, CDR1 is ENHRY, CDR2 SYGVKD. With 5 bases removed from V and 6 bases from J, the gap between germline ends came to 8 bases. The CDR3 protein is CAISPGGEQYF. For the CDR3, the DNA is TGTGCCATCAGTCCGGGCGGCGAGCAGTACTTC.

The table lists this clone with a few counts. The chain has TRBV6-1 and TRBJ2-7, with 9 bases identical to TRBD2. V shed 0 bases and J 0 bases; nucleotides not matched to a gene: 0. The CDR3 covers 15 residues. Germline assignment: CDR1 MNHNS and CDR2 SASEGT. The chain's CDR3 is CASSEASGSSYEQYF. CDR3 DNA sequence: TGTGCCAGCAGTGAAGCTAGCGGGAGCTCCTACGAGCAGTACTTC.

This clone occurred a few times. The same CDR3 is also encoded by other DNA sequences in this sample. The CDR3 spells CASSELAGGSYEQYF. The CDR3 DNA reads TGTGCCAGCAGTGAACTAGCGGGAGGGTCCTACGAGCAGTACTTC. The chain recombines TRBV6-1 with TRBJ2-7; 12 bases fit TRBD2. Germline CDR1 MNHNS, CDR2 SASEGT. The CDR3 runs 15 residues. Unmatched junction bases numbered 0, after V lost 2 bases and J lost 1 base.

The chain recombines TRBV6-4 with TRBJ2-5; 11 bases are shared with TRBD1. Germline values: CDR1 MRHNA, CDR2 SNTAGT. The CDR3 is 15 amino acids. V dropped 2 bases and J dropped 1; count of bases not matched to a gene: 0. CDR3 sequence reads: CASSDGTGGQETQYF. The CDR3 DNA sequence: TGTGCCAGCAGTGACGGGACAGGGGGCCAAGAGACCCAGTACTTC.

The CDR3 here is CASSHPVVVADEQYF. CDR3 nucleotide sequence: TGTGCCAGCAGTCACCCAGTAGTCGTAGCAGACGAGCAGTACTTC. V is TRBV6-6 and J is TRBJ2-7, with D uncertain. The CDR3 extends over 15 amino acids. V was clipped by 5 bases and J by 5 bases, with 19 bases between them. CDR1 is MNHNY, CDR2 SVGAGI, per germline (reference sequence).

This chain joins TRBV4-2 and TRBJ2-7; D call uncertain. The germline V gene has CDR1 LGHNA and CDR2 YNFKEQ. The V end was cut by 3 bases, the J end by 6 bases, with 12 bases between. The CDR3 runs 13 residues. CDR3 in DNA: TGTGCCAGCAGCCATGGCTCAGCCTCCGAGCAGTACTTC. This codes for CASSHGSASEQYF.

The gene calls are TRBV12-2 and TRBJ2-5. TRBV12-2 is assigned pseudogene status. The CDR3 is 16 residues long. The CDR3 DNA reads as TGTGCAAGTCGCTTTTTTAGACTCGCGGACCCAGAGACCCAGTACTTC. Translating gives CASRFFRLADPETQYF.

Regarding this clone: The junction shows a germline mismatch at one end, possibly a read error. V gene TRBV28 combines with J gene TRBJ1-4; a weak D match, TRBD1 (6 bases). This CDR3 has 16 amino acids. CDR1 MDHEN and CDR2 SYDVKM come from the germline V gene. The CDR3 sequence: CASSGGLLTGNEKLVF. CDR3 bases: TGTGCCAGCAGTGGGGGCCTTCTGACGGGGAATGAAAAACTGGTTTTT.

The gene calls are TRBV2 and TRBJ2-5; the D gene is possibly TRBD1 (5 bases). Trimming cost V 0 bases and J 2 bases, with 7 bases left between them. This CDR3 has 14 amino acids. The germline V gene has CDR1 SNHLY and CDR2 FYNNEI. CDR3 sequence: CASSEAGQQETQYF. The CDR3 DNA reads as TGTGCCAGCAGTGAAGCGGGGCAGCAAGAGACCCAGTACTTC.

In this sample, this clone turned up a few times. CDR3 in amino acids: CASSEGLAGAYEQYF. CDR3 bases: TGTGCCAGCAGTGAGGGACTAGCGGGGGCCTACGAGCAGTACTTC. The rearrangement links TRBV6-1 to TRBJ2-7; 14 bases are a match to TRBD2. There are 15 residues in the CDR3. Germline V CDR1 and CDR2: MNHNS, SASEGT. The ends lost 3 bases at V and 2 bases at J; junction bases unmatched: 0.

This chain joins TRBV5-8 and TRBJ1-4, with 8 nucleotides matching TRBD1. Germline trimming cut 5 bases from V and 6 bases from J; bases unmatched to any gene: 15. The CDR3 has 17 residues. Germline V lookup: CDR1 SGHTS, CDR2 YDEGEE. The CDR3 DNA sequence: TGTGCCAGCAGACAACCGGGACAGGCGCCCCCCTATGAAAAACTGTTTTTT. Translating it yields CASRQPGQAPPYEKLFF.

The V call is TRBV19, the J call TRBJ1-1; no definite D call. CDR3 size: 14 residues. Trimming left V 4 bases short and J 0 bases short, with 9 bases between. From germline, CDR1 is LNHDA and CDR2 SQIVND (reference sequence). The CDR3 sequence: CASSTPRMNTEAFF. The DNA of the CDR3 is TGTGCCAGTAGTACCCCGCGCATGAACACTGAAGCTTTCTTT.

This sequence joins TRBV4-1 and TRBJ1-1, with D unclear. The CDR3 has 14 residues. CDR1 is MGHRA, CDR2 YSYEKL, per germline. The V end lost 1 base, the J end lost 1 base, and 7 bases lay between the germline ends. The CDR3 region is CASSQVFGNTEAFF. The CDR3 nucleotides read TGCGCCAGCAGCCAAGTTTTCGGGAACACTGAAGCTTTCTTT.

The chain uses TRBV5-6 and TRBJ2-7; D call uncertain. This CDR3 is 15 amino acids long. V was pared by 2 bases and J by 2 bases, with 14 bases between. The germline gives CDR1 SGHDT, CDR2 YYEEEE. CDR3 coding DNA: TGTGCCAGCAGCTTTAAGGCGAATGCGCCCTACGAGCAGTACTTC. Translating it yields CASSFKANAPYEQYF.

This chain uses TRBV6-1 with TRBJ1-3; TRBD1 aligns across 11 bases. The V gene end was trimmed by 5 bases and the J gene end by 2 bases; junction bases not matched to a gene: 2. This CDR3 is built from 15 residues. CDR1 and CDR2 from the germline V gene are MNHNS and SASEGT. The CDR3 sequence: CASSLDRGPGNTIYF. DNA for the CDR3: TGTGCCAGCAGTTTGGACAGGGGGCCTGGAAACACCATATATTTT.

The rearrangement joins TRBV19 to TRBJ2-5; D might be TRBD1 (6 bases). The CDR3 spans 11 residues. CDR1 is LNHDA, CDR2 SQIVND, per germline (reference sequence). CDR3 sequence: CATGYQETQYF. The CDR3 DNA reads as TGTGCTACAGGGTATCAAGAGACCCAGTACTTC.

The CDR3 loop is CASSQPGRTTDTQYF. The DNA of the CDR3 is TGTGCCAGCAGCCAACCCGGGCGGACCACAGATACGCAGTATTTT. The V call is TRBV11-2, the J call TRBJ2-3; D uncertain. The CDR3 totals 15 residues. The V end was cut by 5 bases, the J end by 2 bases, with 14 bases between. CDR1 and CDR2 (germline): SGHAT, FQNNGV.

The V gene is TRBV7-8, the J gene TRBJ2-7, with 9 positions matching TRBD2. CDR3 length: 18 residues. CDR1 is SGHVS, CDR2 FQNEAQ, per germline. Trimming cost V 4 bases and J 2 bases; bases outside gene matches: 15. The CDR3 spells CASSYIRDGGRVTYEQYF. CDR3 DNA sequence: TGTGCCAGCAGCTATATCCGGGATGGCGGGAGGGTAACCTACGAGCAGTACTTC.

The chain has TRBV7-3 and TRBJ1-2; D uncertain. The germline V gene has CDR1 SGHTA and CDR2 FQGTGA. Trimming stripped 5 bases from V and 8 bases from J, with 9 bases between. This CDR3 is 11 amino acids long. The CDR3 here is CASSVQGGYTF. In DNA, the CDR3 is TGTGCCAGCAGCGTCCAAGGGGGCTACACCTTC. Together with reference TRBV7-3 and TRBJ1-2, the CDR3 gives the full variable domain: GAGVSQTPSNKVTEKGKYVELRCDPISGHTALYWYRQSLGQGPEFLIYFQGTGAADDSGLPNDRFFAVRPEGSVSTLKIQRTERGDSAVYLCASSVQGGYTFGSGTRLTVV.

V usage is TRBV6-1 and J usage is TRBJ2-5, with 12 bases identical to TRBD2. Looked up from germline, CDR1 is MNHNS and CDR2 is SASEGT. The CDR3 runs to 15 residues. V lost 2 bases, J lost 2 bases, and 0 bases stayed unmatched. CDR3 sequence (DNA): TGTGCCAGCAGTGAACTAGCGGGGGGGCAAGAGACCCAGTACTTC. Translated: CASSELAGGQETQYF.

This chain joins TRBV6-4 and TRBJ2-3; D is unresolved. Germline V gives CDR1 MRHNA, CDR2 SNTAGT. V lost 4 bases and J lost 2, with 10 bases in between. The CDR3 covers 14 residues. The CDR3: CASSGTDHTDTQYF. CDR3 sequence (DNA): TGTGCCAGCAGTGGAACGGACCACACAGATACGCAGTATTTT.

The chain recombines TRBV6-1 with TRBJ1-6, with D possibly TRBD1 on 5 matching bases. V lost 3 bases to trimming and J lost 5 bases, with 5 bases between them. Germline CDR1 is MNHNS and CDR2 is SASEGT. This CDR3 is built from 13 residues. CDR3: CASSDRDNSPLHF. In nucleotides, the CDR3 is TGTGCCAGCAGTGACAGGGATAATTCACCCCTCCACTTT.

The chain links TRBV10-1 to TRBJ2-3; no reliable D call. CDR3 length: 13 residues. V was trimmed by 0 bases and J by 8 bases, leaving 9 bases between them. From germline, CDR1 is WNHNN and CDR2 SYGVQD (reference sequence). In DNA form, the CDR3 reads TGCGCCAGCAGTGAGTCGTACCTGAGTACGCAGTATTTT. Translation: CASSESYLSTQYF.

A single count supports this clone. This chain uses TRBV28 with TRBJ1-2; D is unclear. CDR3 length: 12 residues. V lost 6 bases and J 5 bases, leaving 10 bases between the germline ends. CDR1 MDHEN and CDR2 SYDVKM come from the germline V gene. CDR3 amino acids: CASSRLGYGYTF. CDR3 DNA: TGTGCCAGCAGCCGGTTGGGGTATGGCTACACCTTC.

The CDR3, as DNA: TGCGCCAGCAGCTTGCTTAGCGGGGGCGGGAATGAGCAGTTCTTC. Translation: CASSLLSGGGNEQFF. The chain is built from TRBV5-1 and TRBJ2-1; 9 bases map to TRBD2. In germline, CDR1 is SGHRS, CDR2 YFSETQ. The CDR3 is 15 residues long. V lost 1 base, J lost 7 bases, and 6 bases stayed unmatched.